This T cell receptor (beta chain) was sequenced for a study of blood T cell repertoires in COVID-19. As for the study in general: Some COVID-19 samples were acute and others convalescent; all came from the United States, Italy and Spain. From T cells, B-cell-depleted T cells, or PBMCs came the material, which was cDNA or gDNA.

The CDR3 runs 14 residues. V was pared by 5 bases and J by 5 bases, with 4 bases of the junction left unmatched. Germline CDR1 reads SGHAT; CDR2 reads FQDESV (reference sequence). Study processing details: From reference gene primer amplification, estimates of nucleated cell counts were derived. Libraries were prepared by immunoSEQ multiplex PCR; TCRdb keeps only in-frame clonotypes and omits some of them. The V and J calls and the clone size are those of that table, but D and trimming were determined from the DNA. The table includes roughly 87,000 clones, roughly 86% detected once. The chain combines TRBV11-1 with TRBJ2-1; 9 bases are shared with TRBD2. The sequencing sample was made of peripheral blood. The source of this sequence is a human donor in a cohort sampled during active COVID-19. The CDR3 DNA reads TGTGCCAGCAGCCGTAGCGGGAGCCACAATGAGCAGTTCTTC. It is translated as CASSRSGSHNEQFF.